Given below is one T cell receptor beta chain in context. The antigen remains undetermined. Individual cDNA molecules carried attached unique molecular identifiers. TCRdb analysed the 5' RACE reads with MiXCR anew, one entry per CDR3 protein. This sample has 30,000 or so distinct CDR3 sequences; around 7% occur once, and the top ten carry less than 3%. Germline CDR1 DFQATT, CDR2 SNEGSKA (reference sequence). The CDR3 is 15 residues long. With V trimmed by 0 bases and J by 4 bases, 7 bases remained unmatched. These data come from a study of early T cells in non-severe SARS-CoV-2 infection. Overall study: Sequencing of bulk RNA from unsorted whole blood was done, without chain pairing.

The study, taken as a whole, reports: VDJdb matching skewed toward anti-spike CD8 responses, missing private and CD4 specificities.

Sequencing was done on a sample of whole blood. The V gene is TRBV20-1, the J gene TRBJ2-5; 8 bases agree with TRBD1. This TCR came from an adult who was a healthcare worker with PCR-confirmed SARS-CoV-2 infection or an uninfected control (not recorded which). The CDR3 DNA reads as TGCAGTGCTAGAGATCCCGGACAGGGACTAGAGACCCAGTACTTC. Protein product: CSARDPGQGLETQYF.